The rows below give T cell receptor beta chains drawn from one sample of a study of molecular identifiers for immune sequencing clone quantification. TCRdb reprocessed the PCR reads via MiXCR and lists one record per CDR3 protein. Altogether approximately 320,000 distinct CDR3 sequences are present, roughly 24% being singletons, with the ten largest covering about 0.71%. Sequenced material: naive CD8+ T cells from blood, with Jurkat cell RNA spiked in. The receptor set was obtained from a human donor in good health. Some libraries in this study had Jurkat cell RNA spiked in. The conserved cysteine and the conserved F or W are not part of the CDR3 here. Each record gives: J gene, V gene, CDR3 protein.

TRBJ2-5,TRBV12-3/TRBV12-4,ATSGNQETQY
TRBJ2-2,TRBV2,ASSPGPSNTGELF
TRBJ2-3,TRBV3-1,ARSYEGPDTQY
TRBJ2-7,TRBV7-9,ASSPSGNYEQY
TRBJ1-2,TRBV6-5,ASSYARDYSYT
TRBJ2-5,TRBV12-3/TRBV12-4,ASSFTGGWRVETQY
TRBJ2-5,TRBV11-2,ASRLSRRNVQETQY
TRBJ1-1,TRBV21-1,ASSNGSGERAF
TRBJ1-2,TRBV4-1,ASSQLTGTNYGYT
TRBJ2-1,TRBV6-5,ASSYSLGTSGRRHNEQF